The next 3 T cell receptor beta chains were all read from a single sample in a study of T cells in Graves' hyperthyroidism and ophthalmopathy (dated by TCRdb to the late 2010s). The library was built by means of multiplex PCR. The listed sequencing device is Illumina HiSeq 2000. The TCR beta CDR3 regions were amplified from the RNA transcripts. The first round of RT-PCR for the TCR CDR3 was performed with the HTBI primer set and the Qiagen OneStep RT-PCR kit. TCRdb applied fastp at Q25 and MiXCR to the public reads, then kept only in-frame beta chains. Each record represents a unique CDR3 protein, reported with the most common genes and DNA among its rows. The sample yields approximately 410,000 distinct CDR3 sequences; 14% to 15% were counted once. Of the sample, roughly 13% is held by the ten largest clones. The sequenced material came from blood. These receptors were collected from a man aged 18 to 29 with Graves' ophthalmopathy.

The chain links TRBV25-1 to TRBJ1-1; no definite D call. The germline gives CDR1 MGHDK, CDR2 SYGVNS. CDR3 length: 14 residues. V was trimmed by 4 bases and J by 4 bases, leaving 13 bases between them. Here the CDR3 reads CASSGGHISTEAFF. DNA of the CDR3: TGTGCCAGCAGTGGGGGTCATATAAGCACTGAAGCTTTCTTT.

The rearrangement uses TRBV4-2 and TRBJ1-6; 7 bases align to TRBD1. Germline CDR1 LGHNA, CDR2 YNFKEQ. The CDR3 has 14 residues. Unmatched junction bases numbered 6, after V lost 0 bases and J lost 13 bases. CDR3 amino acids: CASSQELQGSPLHF. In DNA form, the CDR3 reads TGTGCCAGCAGCCAAGAGCTACAGGGGAGCCCCCTCCACTTT.

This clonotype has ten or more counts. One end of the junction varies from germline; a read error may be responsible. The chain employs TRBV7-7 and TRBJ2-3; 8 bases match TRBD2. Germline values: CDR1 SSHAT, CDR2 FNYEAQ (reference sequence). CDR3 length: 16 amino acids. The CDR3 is CASSPRVLAGTDTQYF. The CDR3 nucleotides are TGTGCTAGCAGCCCCAGAGTGTTAGCGGGGACAGATACGCAGTATTTT.